Listed below are T cell receptor beta chains from one sample, sequenced in a study of T cells in Graves' hyperthyroidism and ophthalmopathy. MiXCR, applied by TCRdb to the multiplex PCR reads, yields one record per CDR3 protein. Of 350,000 or so distinct CDR3 sequences detected, roughly 23% appear once; the ten largest clones hold around 48%. Specimen: blood. The receptors come from a woman in her forties or fifties with Graves' hyperthyroidism. Both conserved end residues are part of each CDR3. The D gene is left open where the match is weak. Some rows have no size entry. The others give once, few or many, or a class for an expanded clone.

many	TRBD1	TRBV7-9	TRBJ2-3	TGTGCCAGCAGAGCACGACAGGGGACGTCTACTACAGATACGCAGTATTTT	CASRARQGTSTTDTQYF
few	NA	TRBV11-2	TRBJ1-2	TGTGCCAGCAGCCTTTTAGGAGACTCCCTTGGCTACACCTTC	CASSLLGDSLGYTF
many	TRBD1	TRBV3-1	TRBJ1-2	TGTGCCAGCAGACCGGGACAGCTCTATGGCTACACCTTC	CASRPGQLYGYTF
many	TRBD2	TRBV19	TRBJ2-1	TGTGCCAGTACCGGACTAGCGGGGGCTAGAAGGGGTGAGCAGTTCTTC	CASTGLAGARRGEQFF
many	TRBD1	TRBV7-2	TRBJ2-7	TGTGCCAGCAGCTCCGGGACAGGGGTTTTGTACGAGCAGTACTTC	CASSSGTGVLYEQYF
many	NA	TRBV30	TRBJ2-3	TGTGCCTGGAACCCATATTCTAGCACAGATACGCAGTATTTT	CAWNPYSSTDTQYF
NA	NA	TRBV6-1	TRBJ1-4	TGTGCCAGGACCCGGACGGCAACTAATGAAAAACTGTTTTTT	CARTRTATNEKLFF
many	NA	TRBV13	TRBJ1-3	TGTGCCAGCAGCTTAGTGTCAGCCTACTCTGGAAACACCATATATTTT	CASSLVSAYSGNTIYF
many	TRBD1	TRBV28	TRBJ2-4	TGTGCCAGCAGTTTGACAGGGAGTAAGAACATTCAGTACTTC	CASSLTGSKNIQYF
many	NA	TRBV2	TRBJ2-2	TGTGCCAGCAGACGGACAGATAACACCGGGGAGCTGTTTTTT	CASRRTDNTGELFF
NA	TRBD1	TRBV28	TRBJ1-2	TGTGCCAGCGGGACGCGACAGGGTTCTAACTATGGCTACACCTTC	CASGTRQGSNYGYTF
many	NA	TRBV12-3/TRBV12-4	TRBJ2-2	TGTGCCAGCAGTTTAACTCCAGGGGAGCTGTTTTTT	CASSLTPGELFF
many	NA	TRBV9	TRBJ2-3	TGTGCCAGCAGCGTAGGAGGGGGGGGCACAGATACGCAGTATTTT	CASSVGGGGTDTQYF
many	NA	TRBV11-2	TRBJ1-4	TGTGCCAGCAGCCGAGACGCGGGACTCGAAAAACTGTTTTTT	CASSRDAGLEKLFF
NA	TRBD1	TRBV19	TRBJ1-6	TGTGCCAGTAGGACGACAGGGGCTAATTCACCCCTCCACTTT	CASRTTGANSPLHF
many	NA	TRBV18	TRBJ1-4	TGTGCCAGCTCACCGACAGGACTGAATGAAAAACTGTTTTTT	CASSPTGLNEKLFF